This T cell receptor beta chain was sequenced for a study of T-cell memory formation after mild COVID-19. TCRdb re-analysed the 5' RACE reads in MiXCR, keeping a single row per CDR3 protein. The sample has some 120,000 distinct CDR3 sequences, around 6.3% seen once; the top ten hold roughly 2%. The CDR3 extends over 15 amino acids. Germline CDR1 and CDR2: SGHRS and YFSETQ. Trimming removed 2 bases from V and 3 bases from J; junction bases left unmatched: 5. The gene calls are TRBV5-1 and TRBJ1-5, with TRBD1 matching over 7 bases. The source material was PBMCs or a T cell subset sorted from them (not recorded which). The receptor comes from an adult woman who had mild COVID-19 (a few samples of this study predate the infection). Cell type and time point are not known. CDR3 region: CASSLTGQDNQPQHF. In DNA form, the CDR3 reads TGCGCCAGCAGCTTAACTGGACAGGACAATCAGCCCCAGCATTTT.